Presented here are 26 T cell receptor beta chains from one specimen sequenced in a study of molecular identifiers for immune sequencing clone quantification. One entry per CDR3 protein results from TCRdb running MiXCR on the PCR reads. Altogether about 53,000 distinct CDR3 sequences are present, about a third being singletons, with the ten largest covering 3.5% to 4%. The specimen was naive CD8+ T cells from blood, with Jurkat cell RNA spiked in. The subset is: FACS-sorted CD8+CD4-CCR7+CD45RA+ naive T cells. The receptors derive from a human donor in good health. Some libraries in this study had Jurkat cell RNA spiked in.

A few counts support this clonotype. The V gene is TRBV20-1, the J gene TRBJ1-3, with unresolved D. Germline lookup yields CDR1 DFQATT and CDR2 SNEGSKA (reference sequence). The CDR3 length is 19 residues. The V end was cut by 1 base, the J end by 4 bases, with 26 bases between. The CDR3 loop reads CSARGPVATKLATGNTIYF. In DNA form, the CDR3 reads TGCAGTGCTAGAGGCCCCGTGGCAACCAAACTCGCCACCGGAAACACCATATATTTT.

The chain combines TRBV27 with TRBJ2-7; D is possibly TRBD2 (5 bases). V dropped 2 bases and J dropped 4 bases, with 12 bases sitting between them. The CDR3 has 14 amino acids. Looked up from germline, CDR1 is MNHEY and CDR2 is SMNVEV (reference sequence). The CDR3 bases are TGTGCCAGCAGTTTAAGCGGTCGGGGTTACGAGCAGTACTTC. Its protein product is CASSLSGRGYEQYF.

CDR3 nucleotide sequence: TGTGCCAGCGGGTGGGGGGCCGAGCAGTACTTC. It translates to CASGWGAEQYF. The chain recombines TRBV6-5 with TRBJ2-7, with D possibly called TRBD1 or TRBD2 (6 bases each). Germline V lookup: CDR1 MNHEY, CDR2 SVGAGI. The germline V and J ends were trimmed by 8 bases and 6 bases, with 11 bases remaining between them. There are 11 residues in the CDR3.

As regards this clonotype: This clone may be a read error of a much larger clone one base away. The rearrangement joins TRBV4-1 to TRBJ2-7; no reliable D call. Germline V gene sequence: CDR1 MGHRA, CDR2 YSYEKL. The CDR3 is 12 residues long. CDR3: CASSQDTYVQYF. The DNA for the CDR3 is TGCGCCAGCAGCCAAGATACCTACGTGCAGTACTTC.

V is TRBV7-3 and J is TRBJ1-1; D is ambiguous. Germline CDR1 reads SGHTA; CDR2 reads FQGTGA. The CDR3 has 14 amino acids. V was trimmed by 5 bases and J by 4 bases, leaving 14 bases between them. DNA of the CDR3: TGTGCCAGCAGCCTGACTGGGGTGGGCACTGAAGCTTTCTTT. Translated, it gives CASSLTGVGTEAFF.

On this clonotype: This may be a read error, as it is one base from a much larger clone. The V call is TRBV28, the J call TRBJ1-1, with D uncertain. Trimming shortened V by 6 bases and J by 4 bases, and 24 bases separated the two germline ends. In germline, CDR1 is MDHEN, CDR2 SYDVKM. The CDR3 length is 17 residues. In DNA, the CDR3 is TGTGCCAGCAGCCGTCCTCCTCACACAGACACGAGCACTGAAGCTTTCTTT. Protein sequence: CASSRPPHTDTSTEAFF.

In its sample, this clonotype was seen a few times. This chain links TRBV4-3 with TRBJ2-3, with 7 bases identical to TRBD1. The CDR3 totals 17 residues. The ends lost 2 bases at V and 6 bases at J; junction bases unmatched: 14. CDR1 is LGHNA, CDR2 YSLEER, per germline. The CDR3 sequence: CASSQYPPGPRGDTQYF. The DNA for the CDR3 is TGCGCCAGCAGCCAATACCCCCCGGGCCCCAGGGGGGATACGCAGTATTTT.

The chain carries TRBV7-8 and TRBJ1-1; D is perhaps TRBD1 (5 bases). V was pared by 8 bases and J by 4 bases, with 17 bases between. The CDR3 runs 14 residues. The germline gives CDR1 SGHVS, CDR2 FQNEAQ. For the CDR3, the DNA is TGTGCCAGCTTCAGGGCAGGGCGAGGCACTGAAGCTTTCTTT. Protein product: CASFRAGRGTEAFF.

This clonotype was seen ten or more times. This sequence joins TRBV28 and TRBJ1-5; 10 nucleotides line up with TRBD1. The CDR3 length is 18 residues. Germline CDR1 is MDHEN and CDR2 is SYDVKM. V shed 6 bases, J shed 4 bases, and the junction held 15 bases outside the gene matches. The CDR3 bases are TGTGCCAGCAGCAGCTTCAGGACAGGGGGAGAGGAGAATCAGCCCCAGCATTTT. Residues: CASSSFRTGGEENQPQHF.

This clonotype was seen a few times. A much larger clonotype is one base distant, so this may be a read error. Because it lacks the conserved phenylalanine or tryptophan at the end, this CDR3 is likely a read error. V is TRBV29-1 and J is TRBJ1-4; tentative D call: TRBD1 (5 bases). Germline V gene data show CDR1 as SQVTM and CDR2 as ANQGSEA. Trimming cost V 3 bases and J 14 bases, with 13 bases left between them. This CDR3 comprises 11 residues. The CDR3 region is CSVEESEGLFI. The CDR3, as DNA: TGCAGCGTTGAGGAATCTGAGGGGCTGTTTATT.

The chain employs TRBV27 and TRBJ2-1; D is unclear. This CDR3 comprises 14 residues. Trimming cost V 3 bases and J 7 bases, with 13 bases left between them. The germline gives CDR1 MNHEY, CDR2 SMNVEV (reference sequence). CDR3 coding DNA: TGTGCCAGCAGTTTCCCCGGGCCGCGGAATGAGCAGTTCTTC. Translating it yields CASSFPGPRNEQFF.

This chain links TRBV6-1 with TRBJ2-7, with 8 bases aligning to TRBD1. This CDR3 has 14 residues. Germline V gives CDR1 MNHNS, CDR2 SASEGT. Trimming removed 6 bases from V and 4 bases from J; junction bases left unmatched: 8. CDR3 in amino acids: CASRLDRGGYEQYF. CDR3 bases: TGTGCCAGCAGATTAGACAGGGGAGGTTACGAGCAGTACTTC.

The rearrangement uses TRBV28 and TRBJ1-5, with a tentative D call TRBD1 (6 bases). Germline V gene sequence: CDR1 MDHEN, CDR2 SYDVKM. The CDR3 contains 15 residues. V lost 4 bases and J lost 3, with 13 bases in between. The CDR3: CASSWDNTFNQPQHF. In DNA form, the CDR3 reads TGTGCCAGCAGTTGGGACAATACCTTCAATCAGCCCCAGCATTTT.

Of note for this clonotype: This may come from a read error, since a much larger clone is one base off. The rearrangement uses TRBV4-3 and TRBJ2-1, with 7 nucleotides matching TRBD1. The CDR3 has 15 residues. Germline-derived CDR1 and CDR2 are LGHNA and YSLEER. V shed 2 bases, J shed 9 bases, and the junction held 10 bases outside the gene matches. CDR3 residues: CASSQLRGRGAEQFF. CDR3 DNA sequence: TGCGCCAGCAGCCAATTAAGGGGGCGCGGAGCTGAGCAGTTCTTC.

Details on this clonotype: A much larger clone is a single base away; this may be a read error. This chain uses TRBV6-5 with TRBJ1-1; TRBD1 aligns across 8 bases. V lost 6 bases and J lost 4; bases outside the gene matches: 13. CDR3 length equals 16 residues. Germline values: CDR1 MNHEY, CDR2 SVGAGI. Here the CDR3 DNA reads TGTGCCAGCAGCCCTCTCAGCCGGGACAGGACCACTGAAGCTTTCTTT. It encodes CASSPLSRDRTTEAFF.

This clonotype has at least ten counts. The CDR3 sequence is CSARVGAEQYF. In DNA, the CDR3 is TGCAGTGCTAGAGTAGGAGCCGAGCAGTACTTC. J is TRBJ2-7 and V is TRBV20-1; no definite D call. CDR3 length: 11 amino acids. V shed 1 base and J shed 6 bases, with 7 bases lying between them. Germline assignment: CDR1 DFQATT and CDR2 SNEGSKA (reference sequence).

The V gene is TRBV7-2, the J gene TRBJ2-2, with D unresolved. Germline V gene lookup returns CDR1 SGHTA and CDR2 FQGNSA. This CDR3 contains 12 residues. The V gene lost 6 bases and the J gene lost 1 base, with 3 bases spanning the gap. The CDR3 spells CASRMNTGELFF. For the CDR3, the DNA is TGTGCCAGCAGAATGAACACCGGGGAGCTGTTTTTT.

Ten or more counts support this clonotype. V gene TRBV11-2 combines with J gene TRBJ2-4, with D uncertain. Trimming stripped 1 base from V and 9 bases from J, with 13 bases between. This CDR3 comprises 14 residues. Germline V gene lookup returns CDR1 SGHAT and CDR2 FQNNGV. The CDR3 loop reads CASSLVPQDGIQYF. CDR3 coding DNA: TGTGCCAGCAGCTTAGTGCCCCAGGATGGCATTCAGTACTTC.

The chain links TRBV12-3 or TRBV12-4 to TRBJ2-4; 8 nucleotides line up with TRBD1. The CDR3 runs to 15 residues. V lost 6 bases and J lost 3; bases outside the gene matches: 7. The CDR3 protein is CASSQTGDGKNIQYF. The DNA of the CDR3 is TGTGCCAGCAGCCAGACAGGGGATGGCAAAAACATTCAGTACTTC.

This clonotype appeared many times. The chain links TRBV29-1 to TRBJ2-3; D may correspond to TRBD1 or TRBD2 (5 bases each). CDR1 is SQVTM and CDR2 is ANQGSEA in the germline V gene. The CDR3 is made up of 12 amino acids. V lost 7 bases to trimming and J lost 3 bases, with 11 bases between them. The CDR3 region is CSAPGATDTQYF. The DNA for the CDR3 is TGCAGCGCCCCCGGGGCTACAGATACGCAGTATTTT.

Notes on this clonotype: An end of the junction differs from the germline gene, which may be a read error. J is TRBJ2-7 and V is TRBV5-3, with TRBD2 as a possible D gene (6 bases). TRBV5-3 is designated an ORF whose function remains uncertain. CDR3 length equals 12 residues. The CDR3 bases are TGTGCCAGCAGCTTGGACTACTACGAGCAGTACTTC. The encoded protein is CASSLDYYEQYF.

This chain joins TRBV4-1 and TRBJ1-5; D unclear. CDR3 length: 13 residues. CDR1 and CDR2 (germline): MGHRA, YSYEKL. V shed 2 bases and J shed 8 bases, with 10 bases lying between them. The CDR3 nucleotides are TGCGCCAGCAGCCAACCTCGTATTGAGCCCCAGCATTTT. This translates into CASSQPRIEPQHF.

This chain joins TRBV4-2 and TRBJ2-2; D unresolved. V was shortened by 0 bases and J by 6 bases, with 17 bases between the two germline ends. This CDR3 region has 17 residues. Germline CDR1 reads LGHNA; CDR2 reads YNFKEQ. The CDR3, as DNA: TGTGCCAGCAGCCAAGATCCGGATTTAATATGGGCCGGGGAGCTGTTTTTT. Amino acids: CASSQDPDLIWAGELFF.

As to this clonotype: A much larger clone is a single base away; this may be a read error. The CDR3, as DNA: TGTGCCAGCAGCTTTGGACTGGGCAATGGGGCCCAGCATTTT. Encoded protein: CASSFGLGNGAQHF. The rearrangement uses TRBV13 and TRBJ1-5; no definite D call. The CDR3 is 14 residues long. Germline assignment: CDR1 PRHDT and CDR2 FYEKMQ (reference sequence). With 3 bases removed from V and 11 bases from J, the gap between germline ends came to 17 bases.

This clonotype was counted once. At one boundary the junction diverges from the germline segment, which might be a read error. V and J are TRBV3-1 and TRBJ2-2; tentative D call: TRBD2 (5 bases). The V gene's germline CDR1 is LGHDT and CDR2 YNNKEL (reference sequence). The CDR3 is 15 residues long. CDR3 amino acids: CASVSTDANTGELLF. The CDR3 bases are TGTGCCAGCGTCTCTACTGACGCGAACACCGGGGAGCTGTTATTT.

This clonotype came up a few times. The chain carries TRBV6-5 and TRBJ2-5; the D gene is possibly TRBD2 (7 bases). The CDR3 is 14 amino acids. Germline CDR1 is MNHEY and CDR2 is SVGAGI. V shed 0 bases and J shed 9 bases, with 14 bases lying between them. As DNA, the CDR3 is TGTGCCAGCAGTTACTCGGGGGGGGCGGTGGCCCAGTACTTC. It encodes CASSYSGGAVAQYF.